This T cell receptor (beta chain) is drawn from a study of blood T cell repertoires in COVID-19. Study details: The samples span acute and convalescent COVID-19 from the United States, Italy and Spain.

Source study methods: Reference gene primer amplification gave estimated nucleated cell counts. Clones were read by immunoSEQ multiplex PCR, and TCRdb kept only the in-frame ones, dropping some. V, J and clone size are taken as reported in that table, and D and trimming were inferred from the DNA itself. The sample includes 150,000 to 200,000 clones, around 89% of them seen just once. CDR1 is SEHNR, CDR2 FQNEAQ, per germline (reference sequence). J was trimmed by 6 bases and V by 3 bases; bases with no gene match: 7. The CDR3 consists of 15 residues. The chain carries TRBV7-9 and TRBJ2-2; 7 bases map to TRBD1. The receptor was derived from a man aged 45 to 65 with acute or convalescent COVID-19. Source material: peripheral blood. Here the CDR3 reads CASSLTGQGSGELFF. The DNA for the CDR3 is TGTGCCAGCAGCTTGACAGGGCAGGGGTCCGGGGAGCTGTTTTTT.